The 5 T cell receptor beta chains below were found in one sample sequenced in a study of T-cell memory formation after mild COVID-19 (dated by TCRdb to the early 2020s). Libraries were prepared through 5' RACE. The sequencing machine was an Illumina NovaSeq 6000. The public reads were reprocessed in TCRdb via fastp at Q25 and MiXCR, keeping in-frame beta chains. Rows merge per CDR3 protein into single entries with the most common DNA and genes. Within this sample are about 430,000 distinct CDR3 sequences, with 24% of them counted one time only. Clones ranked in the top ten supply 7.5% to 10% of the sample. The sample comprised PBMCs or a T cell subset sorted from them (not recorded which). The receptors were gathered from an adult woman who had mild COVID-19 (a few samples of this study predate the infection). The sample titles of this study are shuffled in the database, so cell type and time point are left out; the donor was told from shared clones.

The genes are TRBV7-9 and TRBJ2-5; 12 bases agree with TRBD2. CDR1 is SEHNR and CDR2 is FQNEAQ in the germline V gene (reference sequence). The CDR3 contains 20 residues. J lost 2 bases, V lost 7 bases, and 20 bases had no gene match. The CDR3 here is CASTEPTSRLAGDIQETQYF. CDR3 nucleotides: TGTGCCAGCACCGAACCCACGAGTAGACTAGCGGGGGACATACAAGAGACCCAGTACTTC.

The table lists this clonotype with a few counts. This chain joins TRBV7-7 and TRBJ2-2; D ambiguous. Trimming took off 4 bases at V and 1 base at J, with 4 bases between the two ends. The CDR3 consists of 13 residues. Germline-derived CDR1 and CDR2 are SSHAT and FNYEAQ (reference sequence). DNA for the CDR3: TGTGCCAGCAGCTGGGAGAACACCGGGGAGCTGTTTTTT. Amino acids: CASSWENTGELFF. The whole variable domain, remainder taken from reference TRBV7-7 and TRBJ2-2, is GAGVSQSPRYKVTKRGQDVTLRCDPISSHATLYWYQQALGQGPEFLTYFNYEAQPDKSGLPSDRFSAERPEGSISTLTIQRTEQRDSAMYRCASSWENTGELFFGEGSRLTVL.

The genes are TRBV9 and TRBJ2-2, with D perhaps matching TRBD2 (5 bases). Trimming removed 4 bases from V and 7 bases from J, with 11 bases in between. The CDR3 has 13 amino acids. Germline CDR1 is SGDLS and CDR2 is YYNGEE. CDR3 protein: CASSPPAGGELFF. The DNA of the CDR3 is TGTGCCAGCAGCCCCCCTGCGGGCGGGGAGCTGTTTTTT.

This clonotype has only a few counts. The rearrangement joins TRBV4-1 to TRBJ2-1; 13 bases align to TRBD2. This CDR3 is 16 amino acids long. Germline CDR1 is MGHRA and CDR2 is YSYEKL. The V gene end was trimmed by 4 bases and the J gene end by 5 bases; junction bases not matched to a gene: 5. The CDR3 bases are TGCGCCAGCAGCCGAGAACTAGCGGGGGGGGACAATGAGCAGTTCTTC. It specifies CASSRELAGGDNEQFF.

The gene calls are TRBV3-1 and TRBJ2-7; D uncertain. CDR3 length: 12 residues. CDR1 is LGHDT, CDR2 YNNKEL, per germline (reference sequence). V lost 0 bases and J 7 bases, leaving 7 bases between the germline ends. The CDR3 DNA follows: TGTGCCAGCAGCCAAGAAGTGGGGGAGCAGTACTTC. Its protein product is CASSQEVGEQYF.